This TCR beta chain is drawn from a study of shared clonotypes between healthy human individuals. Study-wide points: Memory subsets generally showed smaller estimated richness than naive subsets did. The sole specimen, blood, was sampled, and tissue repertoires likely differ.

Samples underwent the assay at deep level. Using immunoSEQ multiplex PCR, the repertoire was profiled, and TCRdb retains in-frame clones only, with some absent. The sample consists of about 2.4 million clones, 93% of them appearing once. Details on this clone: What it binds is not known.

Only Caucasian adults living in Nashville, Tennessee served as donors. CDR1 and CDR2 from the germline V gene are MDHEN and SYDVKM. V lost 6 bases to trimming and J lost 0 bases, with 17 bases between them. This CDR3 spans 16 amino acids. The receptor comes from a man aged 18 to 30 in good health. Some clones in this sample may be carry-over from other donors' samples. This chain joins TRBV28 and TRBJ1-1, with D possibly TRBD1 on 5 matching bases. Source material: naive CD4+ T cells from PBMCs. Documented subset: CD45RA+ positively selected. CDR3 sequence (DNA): TGTGCCAGCAGCCCCTTGTACCGGGGCATGAACACTGAAGCTTTCTTT. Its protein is CASSPLYRGMNTEAFF.